This TCR beta chain was profiled in a study of T cells in localized non-small cell lung cancer (dated by TCRdb to the early 2020s). At the level of the whole study: T cell repertoires of about 230 early-stage NSCLC patients were analyzed, with tumors being compared against uninvolved tumor-adjacent lungs. The cohort comprised approximately 240 treatment-naïve NSCLC patients with resected, localized lung tumors. The mean age of the NSCLC patients was less than 70 years, with 130 or so men and over 100 women. What the work shows at the level of the full study, not this receptor alone: A median of about 55 of the top 100 tumor clones were detected in paired uninvolved adjacent lung, and some 28 of these tumor clones were also found among the top 100 clones of the paired uninvolved adjacent lung. Because the study design was exploratory, TCR variables were selected using unadjusted p-values without false-discovery rate correction. Longer overall survival was associated with higher blood T cell density, whereas shorter survival was associated with higher adjacent-lung clonality. Uninvolved tumor-adjacent lung showed the highest T cell clonality, higher than tumor, which suggests more focused antigenic responses in the uninvolved tumor-adjacent lung. Because multi-region sequencing of the tumors was not done, intratumor heterogeneity could not be ruled out.

As regards this clone: It has no known antigen specificity. Per-base qualities were not stored, and no clone one base away is much larger.

CDR1 and CDR2, per the germline V gene, are SGHRS and YFSETQ. V was cut back by 4 bases and J by 2 bases, leaving a gap of 14 bases between them. From cysteine to phenylalanine, the CDR3 is 15 amino acids long. The kept DNA is CDR3 alone, 45 bases in frame from the first base. TCR beta CDR3 regions were sequenced from DNA using the immunoSEQ Assay. In the authors' own workflow: T cell density was computed as TCR beta template counts normalized to usable DNA estimated by amplifying housekeeping genes. The preseqR package was used to estimate richness by extrapolating to 400,000 templates for PBMC samples and to 120,000 templates for tissue samples. Clonality was taken to be one minus Pielou's evenness. Tissue-enriched TCRs were identified by differential abundance testing using productive amino-acid clonotypes, minimum total count 5 and alpha 0.1. The Jaccard Index and the Morisita Overlap Index were used to measure how much the repertoires overlapped between compartments. GLIPH grouped TCR beta CDR3s together with public tetramer-defined viral CDR3s, and a viral motif had to include at least three viral sequences and also show V-gene enrichment. TCRdb carries this immuneACCESS record with in-frame sequences only. Its versions omit some clonotypes, under half of them owing to an unresolved V gene in the studies checked, with the rest unexplained. V and J calls and clone size are given by that table; D and trimming were obtained from the DNA. The sample table holds tens of thousands of clones, of which around 81% were seen once. Together, the top ten hold approximately 20% of the sample.

At diagnosis, peripheral blood, uninvolved tumor-adjacent lung and tumor were collected and stored as a combination of fresh-frozen and FFPE material. For TCR repertoire profiling, the blood samples were analyzed as peripheral blood mononuclear cells. The sequence was collected from a female donor older than 55 with stage II squamous cell lung carcinoma. This material consisted of peripheral blood, taken before any cancer treatment. The chain joins TRBV5-1 to TRBJ2-3; no D segment can be confidently identified. Here the CDR3 is given as CASSENQRPTDTQYF. The DNA is as follows: TGCGCCAGCAGCGAGAACCAGAGGCCCACAGATACGCAGTATTTT.